The subject of this entry is one TCR beta chain. This clonotype has ten or more counts. The antigen it binds to is not known. Base qualities were left out, and no much larger clone turns up one base away. This record belongs to a study of Graves' ophthalmopathy and Graves' hyperthyroidism (dated by TCRdb to the late 2010s). For the wider study: Peripheral blood was collected before any treatment was given, at the time of initial diagnosis. After sampling, hyperthyroidism patients received methimazole starting at 30 mg daily, and ophthalmopathy patients received high-dose intravenous methylprednisolone. An independent validation cohort comprised roughly 20 hyperthyroidism patients and about 16 patients who later progressed from hyperthyroidism to ophthalmopathy. The 75 to 100 discovery patients were randomly split 7:3 into training and test sets. T-cell repertoires of thyroid tissue and blood were compared in five or six hyperthyroidism patients. In total, 120 to 150 blood samples were TCR-sequenced: fewer than 50 ophthalmopathy, some 72 hyperthyroidism and some 17 hyperthyroidism-to-ophthalmopathy patients. A discovery set of 100 patients (around 44 ophthalmopathy, fewer than 60 stable hyperthyroidism) was enrolled to explore V-J signatures distinguishing ophthalmopathy from hyperthyroidism. The study used TCR beta repertoire signatures to distinguish Graves' ophthalmopathy from Graves' hyperthyroidism and to predict progression to ophthalmopathy.

For repertoire sequencing, the TCR beta CDR3 regions were amplified from RNA transcripts. The first round of RT-PCR was done with HTBI primers and the Qiagen OneStep RT-PCR kit, and was followed by a second round of multiplex PCR, then size selection and purification. Libraries were sequenced on an Illumina HiSeq2000 using paired-end 100 bp reads. Per the original workflow: SOAPnuke was used to process the reads, removing any read that contained adapters or uncalled bases, had a mean Phred below 15, or lacked an exact match to the constant primer or identifier. High-quality paired reads were merged with COPE v1.2.5. Each unique nucleotide sequence was defined as a clonotype, and clonotypes were aligned to IMGT TRB V, D and J references with MiTCR v1.1. Only V-J combinations with frequency above 0.0001 were analysed, covering approximately 99% of repertoires. For each V-J combination, a TCR clonal expansion and chaos score was defined as the ratio of F50 clonal expansion to chaos observed in the TCRdist matrix. Features were reduced by Welch's t-statistics and random forest to over 10 V-J combinations, which fed a naive Bayes classifier. The similarity between thyroid and blood repertoires was quantified using the Morisita-Horn index. The public reads were reanalyzed by TCRdb: fastp trimming at Q25, MiXCR alignment, in-frame beta chains only. CDR3 protein sequences are deduplicated, and each keeps its most common genes and DNA. In this record, the V and J calls reflect TCRdb's handling and not the investigators' own analysis. Here the sample has roughly 160,000 distinct CDR3 sequences; roughly two fifths occur a single time. The top ten clones comprise under 7% of the sample.

Ophthalmopathy patients were characterized by moderately to severely active disease, a Clinical Activity Score of at least 3, a NOSPECS grade of at least 4, and a disease duration under 3 months. Patients with other autoimmune diseases, uncontrolled infections, pregnancy or lactation were excluded from the study. Diagnosis was based on clinical symptoms, serum thyroxine, TRAb, thyroid ultrasound and orbital computed tomography. Ficoll-Paque density gradient centrifugation was used to isolate PBMCs from about 9 ml of fresh peripheral blood. Total RNA was extracted with Trizol reagent and quality-checked on an Agilent 2100 Bioanalyzer. CDR1 and CDR2 are read off the germline V gene as KGHDR and SFDVKD. Its CDR3 holds 15 amino acids, cysteine through phenylalanine. Only the CDR3 DNA is retained, 45 bases long and in frame from the first base. V lost 8 bases and J lost 1 base, and the count of bases not matched to a germline gene is 4.

What the authors observed across the whole study: In cross-validation, the 13-signature model distinguished ophthalmopathy from stable hyperthyroidism with almost 90% sensitivity and about 84% specificity, and in the test set the corresponding values were about 80% and 75%. No statistical method was used to predetermine the sample size, and group allocation was not hidden from the investigators. In validation, the model predicted ophthalmopathy progression with less than 71% sensitivity and 72.22% specificity; more than ten predicted patients were CT-confirmed with GO in a median of approximately 6.2 months. Most of the expanded thyroid clonotypes with a frequency above 0.001 were also detected in blood, and it was suggested that the thyroid immune response may be reflected by blood repertoires.

Sequencing was carried out using peripheral blood. The receptor chain draws on TRBV24-1 and TRBJ2-2, with 9 middle bases fitting TRBD2. This TCR came from a middle-aged woman with Graves' ophthalmopathy. Donor details come from another sample of the same person, matched by shared clones. DNA sequence: TGTGCCACCAAGTCTAGCGGGGTGAACACCGGGGAGCTGTTTTTT. Translated, this gives CATKSSGVNTGELFF.